This TCR beta chain emerged from a study of vaccination effects on CD4 cells after COVID-19. Study details: It was a median of 72 days after the second dose that post-vaccine samples were obtained.

Findings and limits, study-wide: From healthy vaccinees, only 1 of 255 vaccine-induced clones also reacted to common cold coronaviruses. Clones of infection and vaccine origin contracted markedly late after vaccination.

A remark on this clone: Its target is not known.

Trimming left V 0 bases short and J 14 bases short, with 8 bases between. Germline V gene sequence: CDR1 ENHRY, CDR2 SYGVKD. The CDR3 consists of 12 residues. Assay used: immunoSEQ multiplex PCR; TCRdb lists only in-frame clones, some missing. The table lists tens of thousands of clones, around 70% of them singletons. Culturing for about ten days preceded CD4+ T cell isolation. Participants received two doses of either the BNT162b2 or mRNA-1273 vaccine. Half-medium replacement with IL-2 medium occurred on days 3 and 7. The V call is TRBV10-3, the J call TRBJ1-6; D not certain. The starting material was CD4+ T cells from PBMCs cultured without peptide, obtained after COVID-19 vaccination. The clonotype originates from a human donor who received a COVID-19 vaccine. The CDR3 sequence: CAISESQASLHF. The CDR3 DNA reads TGTGCCATCAGTGAGTCCCAGGCTTCCCTCCACTTT.